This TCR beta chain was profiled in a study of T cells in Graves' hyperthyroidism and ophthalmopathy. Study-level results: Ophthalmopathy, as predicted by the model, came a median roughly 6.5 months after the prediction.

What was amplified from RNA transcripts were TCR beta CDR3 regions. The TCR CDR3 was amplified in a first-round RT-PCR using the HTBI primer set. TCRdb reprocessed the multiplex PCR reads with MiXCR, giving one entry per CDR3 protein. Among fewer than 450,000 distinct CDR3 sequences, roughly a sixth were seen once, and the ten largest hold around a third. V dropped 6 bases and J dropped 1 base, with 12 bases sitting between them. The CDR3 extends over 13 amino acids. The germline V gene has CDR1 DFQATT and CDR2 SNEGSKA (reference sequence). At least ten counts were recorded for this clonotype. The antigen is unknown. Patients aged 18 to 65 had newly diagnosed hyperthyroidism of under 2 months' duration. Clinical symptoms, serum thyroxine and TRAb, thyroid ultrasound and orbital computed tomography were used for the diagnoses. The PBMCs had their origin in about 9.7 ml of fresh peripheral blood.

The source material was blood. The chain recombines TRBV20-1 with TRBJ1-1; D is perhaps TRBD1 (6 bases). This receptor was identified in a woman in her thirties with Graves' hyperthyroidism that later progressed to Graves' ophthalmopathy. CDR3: CSASRGPNTEAFF. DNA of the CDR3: TGCAGTGCCAGCAGGGGACCGAACACTGAAGCTTTCTTT.